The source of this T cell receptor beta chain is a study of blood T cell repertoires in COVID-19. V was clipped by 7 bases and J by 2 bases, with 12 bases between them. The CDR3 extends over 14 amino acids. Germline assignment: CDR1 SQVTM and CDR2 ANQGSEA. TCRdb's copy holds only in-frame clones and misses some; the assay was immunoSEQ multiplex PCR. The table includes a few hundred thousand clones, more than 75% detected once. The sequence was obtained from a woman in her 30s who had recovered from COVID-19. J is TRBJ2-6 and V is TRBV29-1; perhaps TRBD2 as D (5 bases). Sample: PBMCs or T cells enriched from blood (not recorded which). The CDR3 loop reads CSATIGTGANVLTF. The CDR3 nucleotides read TGCAGCGCTACAATCGGGACTGGGGCCAACGTCCTGACTTTC.